The T cell receptor (beta chain) described here comes from a study of blood T cells in healthy people across ages (dated by TCRdb to the mid-2010s). Study-level background: Template switching captured roughly one uniquely barcoded TCR beta cDNA molecule per two T cells in model experiments. Donors of different ages were randomly distributed across sequencing lanes to avoid experimental bias. The study measured age-related changes in TCR beta repertoire diversity using deep sequencing normalized with unique cDNA molecular identifiers. The donors were divided into four age groups: young (average approximately 15 years), middle-aged (roughly 40), aged (under 70) and long-lived (about 84). The study analyzed two additional independent replicas of 1 million unique cDNA reads from the same blood draw for two donors, one aged 18 to 30 and one aged 80 or older. Overall study results and their limits: Estimates of total diversity from one million sequenced T cells were regarded as lower bounds and underestimates. Donor CMV infection status was unknown, potentially confounding age-related changes in expanded clonotypes. The long-lived group showed more naive CD4+ T cells, fewer expanded clones and increased TCR diversity than the aged group, suggesting age selection. The percentage of naive T cells measured by flow cytometry correlated strongly with observed TCR beta diversity. Bulk unsorted PBMC profiling prevented conclusive comparison of naive and antigen-experienced compartments. Observed TCR beta diversity per million T cells fell roughly linearly with age, and a significant reduction was already apparent by age roughly 40.

Systemically healthy Caucasian individuals from Russia, some 38 in total and aged roughly 6 to 100 years, were included as donors. Ten milliliters of peripheral blood were drawn from each donor into EDTA-treated Vacutainer tubes. Ficoll-Paque density-gradient centrifugation was used to isolate PBMCs, with at least 7 million obtained per sample. Total RNA, at least 5 micrograms per sample, was extracted from PBMCs with Trizol reagent. For every donor, flow cytometry on a PBMC aliquot measured the percentage of naive CD45RAhigh/CD27high T cells. This clonotype appeared a few times. What antigen it recognizes has not been identified. Base qualities are not recorded, but no much larger clone differs from it by a single base. Libraries came from 5' RACE. Sequencing used an Illumina HiSeq 2500. The second PCR ran for roughly 6 to 11 cycles and used a J-beta primer mix along with a sample-barcoded 5' primer. A unique molecular identifier was introduced onto each TCR beta cDNA molecule by a template-switch 5' adaptor carrying 12 random nucleotides. At least 2.5 million CDR3-containing paired-end reads were obtained from each sample. First-strand cDNA was synthesized from all RNA with the Mint cDNA synthesis kit, primed by a TRBC-specific oligonucleotide. Following uracil-DNA glycosylase treatment, all cDNA underwent a first 18-cycle PCR with the universal primers M1SS and BC2_uni_R. Per the original workflow: Each sample was normalized by randomly selecting 1 million high-quality reads, each carrying a distinct molecular identifier. Instead of being binned into consensus sequences, reads that shared molecular identifiers were thrown out. MiTCR, set to a Q25 quality threshold and the strictest error-elimination algorithm, was used for CDR3 identification, clonotype clustering and error correction. Lower-bound total TCR beta diversity was estimated with a nonparametric unseen species model using Euler transformation. The public reads were reanalyzed by TCRdb: fastp trimming at Q25, MiXCR alignment, in-frame beta chains only. Entries that share a CDR3 protein sequence are merged under the most common genes and DNA. The V and J calls, along with clone size, are taken from TCRdb and not from the paper's own processing. In this sample the table shows 1,500,000 or so distinct CDR3 sequences, roughly two fifths of which occur a single time. Under 5% of the sample belongs to the ten largest clones.

CDR1 and CDR2 were assigned from the germline V gene as MGHDK and SYGVNS. The CDR3 sequence holds 16 residues, the cysteine and phenylalanine included. Only the CDR3 DNA stays, 48 bases, in frame from base 1. V and J are truncated by 1 base and 4 bases respectively, leaving an intervening sequence of 14 bases. Specimen: blood. The sequence derives from a woman aged 18-29 years in good health. The chain uses TRBV25-1 and TRBJ2-1; the best D guess is TRBD2, with 6 bases matching. CDR3 protein: CASSELPRDLYNEQFF. The DNA sequence is as follows: TGTGCCAGCAGTGAATTACCGCGGGACTTATACAATGAGCAGTTCTTC. The variable domain in full, with residues beyond the CDR3 obtained from the reference TRBV25-1 and TRBJ2-1 genes, is EADIYQTPRYLVIGTGKKITLECSQTMGHDKMYWYQQDPGMELHLIHYSYGVNSTEKGDLSSESTVSRIRTEHFPLTLESARPSHTSQYLCASSELPRDLYNEQFFGPGTRLTVL.